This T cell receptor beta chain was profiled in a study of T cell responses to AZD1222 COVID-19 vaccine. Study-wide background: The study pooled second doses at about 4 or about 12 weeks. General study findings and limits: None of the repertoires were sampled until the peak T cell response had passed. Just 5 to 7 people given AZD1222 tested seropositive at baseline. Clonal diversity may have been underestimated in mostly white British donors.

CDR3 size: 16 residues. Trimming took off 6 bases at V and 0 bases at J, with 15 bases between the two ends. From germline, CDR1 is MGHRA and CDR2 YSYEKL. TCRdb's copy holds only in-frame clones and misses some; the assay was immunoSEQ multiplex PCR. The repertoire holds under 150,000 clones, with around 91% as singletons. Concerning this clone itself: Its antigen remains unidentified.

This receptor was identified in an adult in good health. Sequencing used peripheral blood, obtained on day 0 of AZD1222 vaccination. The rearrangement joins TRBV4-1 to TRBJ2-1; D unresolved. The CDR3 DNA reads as TGCGCCAGCAGGGCGACCCGCTTTAGCTCCTACAATGAGCAGTTCTTC. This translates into CASRATRFSSYNEQFF.